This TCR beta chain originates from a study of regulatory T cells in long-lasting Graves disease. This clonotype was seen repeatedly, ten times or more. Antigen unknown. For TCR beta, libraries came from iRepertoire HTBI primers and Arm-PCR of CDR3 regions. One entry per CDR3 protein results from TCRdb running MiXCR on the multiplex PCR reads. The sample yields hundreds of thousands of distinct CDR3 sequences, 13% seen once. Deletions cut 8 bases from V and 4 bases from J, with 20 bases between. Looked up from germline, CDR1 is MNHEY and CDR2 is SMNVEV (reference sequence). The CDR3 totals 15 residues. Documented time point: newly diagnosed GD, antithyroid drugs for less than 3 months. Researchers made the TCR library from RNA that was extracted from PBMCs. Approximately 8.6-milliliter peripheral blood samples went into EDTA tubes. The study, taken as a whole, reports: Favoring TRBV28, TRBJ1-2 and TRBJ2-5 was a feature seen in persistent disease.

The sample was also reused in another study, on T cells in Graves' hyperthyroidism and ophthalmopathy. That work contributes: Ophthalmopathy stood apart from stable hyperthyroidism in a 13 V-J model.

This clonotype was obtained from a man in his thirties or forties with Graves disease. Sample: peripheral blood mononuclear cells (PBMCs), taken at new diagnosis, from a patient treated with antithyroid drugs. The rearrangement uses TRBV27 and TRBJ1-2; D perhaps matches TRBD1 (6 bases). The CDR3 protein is CASGQNGQSSYGYTF. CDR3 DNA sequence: TGTGCCAGCGGTCAGAATGGACAGAGCTCCTATGGCTACACCTTC.